This T cell receptor beta chain was recovered during a study of CD8+ T cells in alopecia areata. Study-wide points: Scalp clonality decreased significantly with tofacitinib, and so did expanded CD8+ clones among the top 100.

As to this clone: What it binds is unknown.

The CDR3 is 15 residues long. V was cut by 7 bases and J by 2 bases, with 21 bases left in between. Germline V gene data show CDR1 as SQVTM and CDR2 as ANQGSEA. The treatment is: oral pan-JAK inhibitor, 5-10 mg twice daily. Lesional scalp punch biopsies and peripheral blood were collected from alopecia areata patients. Isolation of CD4+ and CD8+ T cells from PBMCs was achieved by sorting. Isolated RNA was reverse transcribed into cDNA used as the sequencing template. Libraries were prepared by immunoSEQ multiplex PCR; TCRdb keeps only in-frame clonotypes and omits some of them. The sample consists of about 120,000 clones, 50% to 55% of them appearing once.

This TCR was recovered from a human donor with alopecia areata. The V call is TRBV29-1, the J call TRBJ2-7; D possibly corresponds to TRBD2 (5 bases). The sequencing used CD4+ T cells sorted from blood, collected at week 4, from a patient treated with tofacitinib. CDR3 protein: CSAIKREGSAYEQYF. CDR3 coding DNA: TGCAGCGCTATAAAGAGGGAAGGAAGTGCCTACGAGCAGTACTTC.